A single sample is the source of the 29 T cell receptor beta chains below, sequenced in a study of blood T cell repertoires in COVID-19 (dated by TCRdb to 2020 to 2022). Libraries were constructed by the immunoSEQ multiplex PCR assay. Sourced from immuneACCESS, this table was stored by TCRdb with only in-frame sequences that have V and J called. A share of the clones is absent; for the studies checked, an unresolved V gene accounts for under half, and the remainder has no known explanation. In all, the sample holds roughly 57,000 clones, and around 83% of those were seen once. The top ten clones comprise approximately 20% of the sample. Sequenced sample: peripheral blood. Every receptor here comes from a man aged 30 to 45 with COVID-19, enrolled during active disease.

The rearrangement links TRBV18 to TRBJ2-1; D unclear. Deletions cut 3 bases from V and 8 bases from J, with 20 bases between. This CDR3 has 16 amino acids. CDR1 is KGHSH, CDR2 LQKENI, per germline. CDR3 protein: CASSPYYYTQWDEQFF. CDR3 nucleotide sequence: TGTGCCAGCTCACCCTATTACTACACCCAGTGGGATGAGCAGTTCTTC.

V and J are TRBV7-9 and TRBJ2-7, with 8 bases matching TRBD2. V was clipped by 5 bases and J by 6 bases; unmatched bases: 12. The germline CDR1 and CDR2 sequences are SEHNR and FQNEAQ (reference sequence). The CDR3 has 15 residues. The CDR3 region is CASSPQGTSSLEQYF. Written as DNA, the CDR3 is TGTGCCAGCAGCCCGCAGGGGACTAGTTCTCTCGAGCAGTACTTC.

V and J are TRBV19 and TRBJ2-2, with D possibly being TRBD2 (6 bases). The germline gives CDR1 LNHDA, CDR2 SQIVND (reference sequence). The ends were cut back, 3 bases at V and 7 bases at J, with 12 bases in the middle. CDR3 size: 14 residues. This chain's CDR3 is CASSMGLSGGELFF. CDR3 DNA sequence: TGTGCCAGTAGTATGGGACTTTCGGGCGGGGAGCTGTTTTTT.

J is TRBJ2-1 and V is TRBV28; the match to TRBD2 covers 8 bases. Trimming cost V 2 bases and J 4 bases; bases outside gene matches: 1. Germline CDR1 reads MDHEN; CDR2 reads SYDVKM. The CDR3 runs 14 residues. The CDR3, as DNA: TGTGCCAGCAGTTTACGGGAGGGATACAATGAGCAGTTCTTC. It yields the protein CASSLREGYNEQFF.

About this clone itself: The same CDR3 arises from other DNA sequences in this sample as well. V gene TRBV2 combines with J gene TRBJ2-1, with 12 bases that match TRBD2. Germline assignment: CDR1 SNHLY and CDR2 FYNNEI. J gave up 4 bases and V 6 bases, and 4 bases lay outside the gene matches. The CDR3 totals 15 residues. CDR3 sequence (DNA): TGTGCCAGCAGCCGGACTAGCGGGGTATACAATGAGCAGTTCTTC. Translating it yields CASSRTSGVYNEQFF.

The rearrangement uses TRBV11-2 and TRBJ1-4; 7 bases line up with TRBD1. Trimming removed 5 bases from V and 4 bases from J; junction bases left unmatched: 7. CDR1 SGHAT and CDR2 FQNNGV come from the germline V gene. This CDR3 region has 15 residues. The chain's CDR3 is CASSLNRDSNEKLFF. CDR3 in DNA: TGTGCCAGCAGCCTAAACCGGGACAGTAATGAAAAACTGTTTTTT.

The CDR3 loop is CASSFWTGQAHEQYF. DNA for the CDR3: TGCGCCAGCAGCTTTTGGACAGGTCAGGCACACGAGCAGTACTTC. The chain employs TRBV5-1 and TRBJ2-7; 7 nucleotides line up with TRBD1. This CDR3 spans 15 amino acids. CDR1 is SGHRS, CDR2 YFSETQ, per germline. V dropped 2 bases and J dropped 5; count of bases not matched to a gene: 10.

The genes are TRBV2 and TRBJ2-5; tentatively, D is TRBD1 (6 bases). The CDR3 is 12 amino acids. CDR1 is SNHLY, CDR2 FYNNEI, per germline. Trimming took 7 bases from V and 5 from J, leaving 11 bases between them. CDR3 region: CASNRRGETQYF. The CDR3 DNA reads as TGTGCCAGCAATCGAAGGGGGGAGACCCAGTACTTC. The full variable domain, in which reference TRBV2 and TRBJ2-5 provide the parts outside the CDR3, is EPEVTQTPSHQVTQMGQEVILRCVPISNHLYFYWYRQILGQKVEFLVSFYNNEISEKSEIFDDQFSVERPDGSNFTLKIRSTKLEDSAMYFCASNRRGETQYFGPGTRLLVL.

The chain has TRBV7-2 and TRBJ2-7, with TRBD1 as a possible D gene (5 bases). The CDR3 extends over 17 amino acids. V was trimmed by 5 bases and J by 4 bases, leaving 24 bases between them. CDR1 is SGHTA, CDR2 FQGNSA, per germline. In DNA, the CDR3 is TGTGCCAGCAGCCTTAGCTCTTCAGGGATATCCATTTACGAGCAGTACTTC. The encoded protein is CASSLSSSGISIYEQYF.

This chain joins TRBV27 and TRBJ2-1, with TRBD2 identical over 9 bases. CDR3 size: 16 residues. Germline CDR1 is MNHEY and CDR2 is SMNVEV (reference sequence). V lost 1 base to trimming and J lost 7 bases; unmatched junction nucleotides: 8. This chain's CDR3 is CASSLLIAGVQNEQFF. CDR3 nucleotide sequence: TGTGCCAGCAGTTTATTGATAGCGGGAGTTCAGAATGAGCAGTTCTTC.

This clone has a single count. This rearrangement joins TRBV4-1 to TRBJ2-1; 10 bases are a match to TRBD2. Germline V gives CDR1 MGHRA, CDR2 YSYEKL. The CDR3 is 20 residues long. The V gene end was trimmed by 0 bases and the J gene end by 5 bases; junction bases not matched to a gene: 16. The CDR3 is CASSQDPLPRLAGLHNEQFF. The CDR3 DNA is TGCGCCAGCAGCCAAGATCCCCTTCCTAGACTAGCGGGCCTCCACAATGAGCAGTTCTTC.

The chain links TRBV6-5 to TRBJ2-7; the D is unclear. There are 14 residues in the CDR3. CDR1 is MNHEY and CDR2 is SVGAGI in the germline V gene. The V and J ends lost 6 bases and 0 bases respectively, with 12 bases between them. The CDR3 is CASSKTRYSYEQYF. Written as DNA, the CDR3 is TGTGCCAGCAGCAAGACACGGTACTCCTACGAGCAGTACTTC.

V and J are TRBV19 and TRBJ2-7; 8 bases align to TRBD2. Germline CDR1 and CDR2: LNHDA and SQIVND (reference sequence). V shed 3 bases and J 2 bases; nucleotides not matched to a gene: 6. This CDR3 is 15 amino acids long. The CDR3 nucleotides read TGTGCCAGTAGTATGTATAGCGGGGAAACCTACGAGCAGTACTTC. It encodes CASSMYSGETYEQYF.

The chain carries TRBV7-9 and TRBJ2-5, with TRBD1 matching over 10 bases. Losses at the gene ends were 5 bases for V and 5 bases for J; bases not matched to a gene: 5. Germline V gene data show CDR1 as SEHNR and CDR2 as FQNEAQ (reference sequence). This CDR3 has 14 amino acids. DNA of the CDR3: TGTGCCAGCAGCGCCGGGACAGGGGCGGAGACCCAGTACTTC. Protein product: CASSAGTGAETQYF.

This rearrangement joins TRBV19 to TRBJ2-7; 8 bases match TRBD2. J lost 5 bases, V lost 3 bases, and 9 bases had no gene match. This CDR3 spans 15 amino acids. From germline, CDR1 is LNHDA and CDR2 SQIVND (reference sequence). CDR3 region: CASSITGGLLHEQYF. CDR3 nucleotides: TGTGCCAGTAGTATTACGGGGGGGCTCCTCCACGAGCAGTACTTC.

This chain links TRBV9 with TRBJ2-3; TRBD2 agrees at 11 bases. Germline V gene data show CDR1 as SGDLS and CDR2 as YYNGEE. V shed 7 bases and J 6 bases; nucleotides not matched to a gene: 10. This CDR3 contains 15 residues. CDR3 nucleotides: TGTGCCAGCGGGTTAGCGGGGGGGAATGGTGATACGCAGTATTTT. It codes for CASGLAGGNGDTQYF.

The genes are TRBV5-4 and TRBJ2-3; 7 nucleotides line up with TRBD2. The CDR3 totals 19 residues. CDR1 is SGHNT, CDR2 YYREEE, per germline (reference sequence). J gave up 0 bases and V 0 bases, and 13 bases lay outside the gene matches. CDR3 DNA: TGTGCCAGCAGCTTGGTGGTAGCGGGTCTAGGCTCTAGCACAGATACGCAGTATTTT. Protein: CASSLVVAGLGSSTDTQYF.

J is TRBJ1-4 and V is TRBV9, with a weak D call TRBD1 (5 bases). The CDR3 loop spans 15 amino acids. V was trimmed by 0 bases and J by 8 bases, leaving 14 bases between them. Germline V lookup: CDR1 SGDLS, CDR2 YYNGEE. CDR3 coding DNA: TGTGCCAGCAGCGTAGGATGGCAGGGAGGGGAAAAACTGTTTTTT. This gives the protein CASSVGWQGGEKLFF.

The chain has TRBV6-5 and TRBJ2-7; 10 positions agree with TRBD2. V lost 2 bases and J lost 3; bases outside the gene matches: 4. The CDR3 is 15 residues long. Germline V gene sequence: CDR1 MNHEY, CDR2 SVGAGI. The CDR3 nucleotides read TGTGCCAGCAGTTACAGGCCTAGCGGGAGCTACGAGCAGTACTTC. This encodes CASSYRPSGSYEQYF.

V gene TRBV4-1 combines with J gene TRBJ2-5; 10 nucleotides line up with TRBD2. Per germline, CDR1 MGHRA and CDR2 YSYEKL. The J segment lost 5 bases and the V segment lost 0 bases, leaving 15 bases of the junction unmatched. The CDR3 is 19 residues long. CDR3 sequence reads: CASSQEPRGAGGTWETQYF. The CDR3 DNA sequence: TGCGCCAGCAGCCAAGAGCCCCGGGGAGCGGGAGGGACCTGGGAGACCCAGTACTTC.

A single count supports this clone. This chain connects TRBV19 to TRBJ2-7, with a weak D call TRBD2 (6 bases). This CDR3 comprises 15 residues. V was clipped by 3 bases and J by 4 bases, with 16 bases between them. Germline loops: CDR1 LNHDA, CDR2 SQIVND (reference sequence). CDR3 in DNA: TGTGCCAGTAGTATGGCGGGATCCGGCTTTTACGAGCAGTACTTC. Residues: CASSMAGSGFYEQYF.

The chain links TRBV4-1 to TRBJ2-4; possibly TRBD2 for D (6 bases). Trimming shortened V by 3 bases and J by 6 bases, and 12 bases separated the two germline ends. Per the germline V gene, CDR1 is MGHRA and CDR2 is YSYEKL. CDR3 length: 14 amino acids. CDR3 coding DNA: TGCGCCAGCAGCCACGCGCGGGATAGAAACATTCAGTACTTC. Residues: CASSHARDRNIQYF.

This clone was observed a single time. The rearrangement uses TRBV11-2 and TRBJ2-3; a weak D match, TRBD2 (6 bases). CDR3 length: 16 residues. Germline V gives CDR1 SGHAT, CDR2 FQNNGV. V lost 1 base, J lost 2 bases, and 13 bases lay in between. The CDR3 nucleotides read TGTGCCAGCAGCTTAGGGGTGGGAGGAATCACAGATACGCAGTATTTT. Translated, it gives CASSLGVGGITDTQYF.

This rearrangement joins TRBV24-1 to TRBJ2-5, with TRBD1 matching over 9 bases. Germline assignment: CDR1 KGHDR and CDR2 SFDVKD. The CDR3 is made up of 15 amino acids. The junction had 8 bases not matched to a gene; V was cut back by 5 bases and J by 5 bases. The CDR3 DNA reads TGTGCCACCAGTGGGAAGGACAGGGGCGCGGAGACCCAGTACTTC. It is translated as CATSGKDRGAETQYF.

This chain joins TRBV30 and TRBJ2-3; TRBD2 agrees at 11 bases. This CDR3 region has 18 residues. After removal of 0 bases from V and 2 bases from J, the junction contained 10 bases not matched to a gene. The germline V gene encodes CDR1 GTSNPN and CDR2 SVGIG (reference sequence). CDR3: CAWSVGPRLAGPTDTQYF. DNA of the CDR3: TGTGCCTGGAGTGTAGGCCCCAGACTAGCGGGGCCCACAGATACGCAGTATTTT.

This clone was detected once. The chain uses TRBV6-5 and TRBJ1-2; TRBD1 might be the D (5 bases). The CDR3 contains 12 residues. Germline V gene lookup returns CDR1 MNHEY and CDR2 SVGAGI. Trimming pared 8 bases from V and 8 bases from J, leaving 15 bases between. For the CDR3, the DNA is TGTGCCAGCCGTACAGGAAGCAGCGGCTACACCTTC. It specifies CASRTGSSGYTF.

This chain links TRBV30 with TRBJ1-5, with D hard to call. The CDR3 is 13 residues long. V shed 0 bases and J shed 4 bases, with 7 bases lying between them. Germline V gene sequence: CDR1 GTSNPN, CDR2 SVGIG (reference sequence). CDR3 in amino acids: CAWSVAGNQPQHF. CDR3 in DNA: TGTGCCTGGAGTGTAGCGGGGAATCAGCCCCAGCATTTT. Drawing the rest from reference TRBV30 and TRBJ1-5, the complete variable domain is SQTIHQWPATLVQPVGSPLSLECTVEGTSNPNLYWYRQAAGRGLQLLFYSVGIGQISSEVPQNLSASRPQDRQFILSSKKLLLSDSGFYLCAWSVAGNQPQHFGDGTRLSIL.

J is TRBJ2-3 and V is TRBV2; the match to TRBD2 covers 12 bases. Unmatched junction bases numbered 2, after V lost 3 bases and J lost 1 base. Germline CDR1 SNHLY, CDR2 FYNNEI. The CDR3 totals 16 residues. The CDR3 loop reads CASSDLAGGGTDTQYF. The DNA of the CDR3 is TGTGCCAGCAGTGACCTAGCGGGGGGGGGCACAGATACGCAGTATTTT.

This clone was recorded a few times. The chain carries TRBV6-2 or TRBV6-3 and TRBJ1-4; unclear D gene. Germline CDR1 MNHEY, CDR2 SVGEGT. The V and J ends lost 4 bases and 5 bases respectively, with 11 bases between them. The CDR3 has 14 residues. The CDR3 DNA reads TGTGCCAGCAGTTCCCCCCCGGAGAATGAAAAACTGTTTTTT. Encoded protein: CASSSPPENEKLFF.